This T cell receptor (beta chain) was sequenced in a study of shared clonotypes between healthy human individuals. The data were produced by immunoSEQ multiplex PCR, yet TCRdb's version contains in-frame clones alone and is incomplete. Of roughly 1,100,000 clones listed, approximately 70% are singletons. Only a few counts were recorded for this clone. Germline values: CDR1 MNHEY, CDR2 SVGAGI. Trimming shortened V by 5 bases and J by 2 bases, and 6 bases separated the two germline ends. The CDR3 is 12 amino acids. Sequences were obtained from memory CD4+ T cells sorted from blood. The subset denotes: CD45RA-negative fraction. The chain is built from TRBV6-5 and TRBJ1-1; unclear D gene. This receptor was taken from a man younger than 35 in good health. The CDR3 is CASSPFNTEAFF. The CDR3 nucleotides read TGTGCCAGCAGTCCCTTTAACACTGAAGCTTTCTTT.